This passage covers 6 T cell receptor beta chains from one sample sequenced in a study of cytomegalovirus exposure and HLA in healthy donors. Repertoires were generated with immunoSEQ multiplex PCR, while TCRdb's copy carries only in-frame clones and drops some. This table has around 250,000 clones, nearly 90% appearing once. The specimen sequenced was PBMCs. Receptors were obtained from a woman aged 18-29 years in good health and CMV-seronegative.

The V and J genes are TRBV4-1 and TRBJ2-7, with TRBD2 identical over 7 bases. Germline values: CDR1 MGHRA, CDR2 YSYEKL. V was clipped by 4 bases and J by 3 bases; unmatched bases: 9. This CDR3 comprises 15 residues. In DNA form, the CDR3 reads TGCGCCAGCAGCCGGCAGGGAGGGGTCGGCTACGAGCAGTACTTC. Encoded protein: CASSRQGGVGYEQYF.

V usage is TRBV30 and J usage is TRBJ1-2, with 7 bases matching TRBD1. The germline V gene encodes CDR1 GTSNPN and CDR2 SVGIG (reference sequence). Trimming at V came to 4 bases and at J to 3 bases, leaving 2 bases not matched to a gene. The CDR3 loop spans 12 amino acids. Written as DNA, the CDR3 is TGTGCCTGGAAAGGGGGCGACTATGGCTACACCTTC. Its translation: CAWKGGDYGYTF.

In this sample, this clone turned up once. This sequence joins TRBV9 and TRBJ2-3; D not certain. The germline V and J ends were trimmed by 0 bases and 4 bases, with 9 bases remaining between them. The CDR3 has 14 amino acids. Germline V gives CDR1 SGDLS, CDR2 YYNGEE. CDR3: CASSVVAVADTQYF. In DNA, the CDR3 is TGTGCCAGCAGCGTAGTGGCAGTGGCAGATACGCAGTATTTT.

The chain joins TRBV14 to TRBJ1-1, with D unclear. Germline CDR1 and CDR2: SGHDN and FVKESK. The CDR3 consists of 13 residues. V lost 2 bases to trimming and J lost 12 bases, with 16 bases between them. The CDR3 is CASSQILGEGTFF. The CDR3 DNA sequence: TGTGCCAGCAGCCAAATTCTGGGAGAAGGAACTTTCTTT.

The chain has TRBV11-2 and TRBJ2-7; 8 bases line up with TRBD2. In germline, CDR1 is SGHAT, CDR2 FQNNGV. The CDR3 length is 16 residues. V shed 2 bases and J 5 bases; nucleotides not matched to a gene: 11. Here the CDR3 reads CASSLMRTGGRHEQYV. The CDR3 coding sequence is TGTGCCAGCAGCTTAATGCGAACGGGGGGGCGCCACGAGCAGTACGTC.

The V call is TRBV6-1, the J call TRBJ1-1; no firm D call. The V gene lost 2 bases and the J gene lost 8 bases, with 6 bases spanning the gap. Per germline, CDR1 MNHNS and CDR2 SASEGT. The CDR3 runs to 11 residues. The CDR3 here is CASSELGEAFF. CDR3 sequence (DNA): TGTGCCAGCAGTGAACTAGGAGAAGCTTTCTTT.